The next 16 T cell receptor beta chains were all read from a single sample in a study of cytomegalovirus exposure and HLA in healthy donors. The primer mix had 60 Vbeta and 13 Jbeta primers. Repertoires were generated with immunoSEQ multiplex PCR, while TCRdb's copy carries only in-frame clones and drops some. Of around 200,000 clones in the sample, approximately 80% are singletons; the top ten hold about 2.5%. Specimen: PBMCs. These receptors were obtained from a woman between 50 and 59 years old in good health and CMV-seronegative.

The CDR3 bases are TGCGCCAGCAGCCCCTATGCCGGGACTAGCGGGTCCAATGAGCAGTTCTTC. Translating it yields CASSPYAGTSGSNEQFF. The rearrangement joins TRBV5-1 to TRBJ2-1; 12 nucleotides agree with TRBD2. CDR3 size: 17 residues. The germline V gene has CDR1 SGHRS and CDR2 YFSETQ. Trimming removed 4 bases from V and 6 bases from J; junction bases left unmatched: 11.

A note on this clone: The junction and the germline gene differ at one end; a read error may be behind it. The rearrangement links TRBV7-9 to TRBJ1-1; D gene unclear. The CDR3 is made up of 13 amino acids. Germline V gene sequence: CDR1 SEHNR, CDR2 FQNEAQ (reference sequence). This CDR3 reads CSSSLASNTEAFF. DNA for the CDR3: TGTTCCAGCAGCTTGGCCTCGAACACTGAAGCTTTCTTT. Variable domain in full (rest from reference TRBV7-9 and TRBJ1-1): DTGVSQNPRHKITKRGQNVTFRCDPISEHNRLYWYRQTLGQGPEFLTYFQNEAQLEKSRLLSDRFSAERPKGSFSTLEIQRTEQGDSAMYLCSSSLASNTEAFFGQGTRLTVV.

The chain couples TRBV5-6 to TRBJ1-6, with 8 bases identical to TRBD1. CDR1 is SGHDT and CDR2 is YYEEEE in the germline V gene. The trim removed 2 bases at V and 0 bases at J, leaving 4 bases unmatched. The CDR3 is made up of 17 amino acids. CDR3 DNA: TGTGCCAGCAGCTTCCGGACAGGGAGCTCCTATAATTCACCCCTCCACTTT. Translating it yields CASSFRTGSSYNSPLHF.

The V call is TRBV7-8, the J call TRBJ2-7; 16 bases are shared with TRBD2. Per the germline V gene, CDR1 is SGHVS and CDR2 is FQNEAQ. CDR3 length: 17 residues. Trimming cost V 5 bases and J 2 bases; bases outside gene matches: 6. Written as DNA, the CDR3 is TGTGCCAGCAGCACCGGGACTAGCGGGGGGGCCGCCTACGAGCAGTACTTC. It yields the protein CASSTGTSGGAAYEQYF.

The chain's CDR3 is CASSEFGTSGGEQYF. CDR3 sequence (DNA): TGTGCCAGCAGCGAGTTTGGGACTAGCGGCGGCGAGCAGTACTTC. The chain carries TRBV28 and TRBJ2-7; 11 nucleotides line up with TRBD2. Trimming cost V 6 bases and J 6 bases; bases outside gene matches: 10. The CDR3 contains 15 residues. Germline lookup yields CDR1 MDHEN and CDR2 SYDVKM.

The chain combines TRBV9 with TRBJ2-1; 11 nucleotides match TRBD2. The CDR3 contains 17 residues. Germline V gene sequence: CDR1 SGDLS, CDR2 YYNGEE. V gave up 0 bases and J gave up 7 bases; unmatched junction bases: 9. The CDR3: CASSVDPLAGALNEQFF. The CDR3 DNA reads TGTGCCAGCAGCGTAGACCCACTAGCGGGAGCTCTAAATGAGCAGTTCTTC.

This chain uses TRBV7-8 with TRBJ2-1; 12 bases line up with TRBD1. From germline, CDR1 is SGHVS and CDR2 FQNEAQ. This CDR3 is built from 15 residues. V gave up 5 bases and J gave up 7 bases; unmatched junction bases: 6. The CDR3 coding sequence is TGTGCCAGCAGCAACCGGGACAGGGGGCTAAATGAGCAGTTCTTC. Protein sequence: CASSNRDRGLNEQFF. The variable domain in full, completed from reference TRBV7-8 and TRBJ2-1, reads GAGVSQSPRYKVAKRGQDVALRCDPISGHVSLFWYQQALGQGPEFLTYFQNEAQLDKSGLPSDRFFAERPEGSVSTLKIQRTQQEDSAVYLCASSNRDRGLNEQFFGPGTRLTVL.

V is TRBV27 and J is TRBJ2-5, with 16 bases aligning to TRBD2. The CDR3 is 18 residues long. V was clipped by 5 bases and J by 5 bases; unmatched bases: 11. Germline V lookup: CDR1 MNHEY, CDR2 SMNVEV (reference sequence). The CDR3 spells CASSAGTSGRALLETQYF. Written as DNA, the CDR3 is TGTGCCAGCAGTGCGGGGACTAGCGGGAGGGCCCTCCTGGAGACCCAGTACTTC.

The chain links TRBV7-8 to TRBJ2-6; the match to TRBD1 covers 7 bases. The trim removed 3 bases at V and 10 bases at J, leaving 6 bases unmatched. This CDR3 comprises 14 residues. From germline, CDR1 is SGHVS and CDR2 FQNEAQ. The DNA for the CDR3 is TGTGCCAGCAGCTTCAGAGGGGGCCCTAACGTCCTGACTTTC. Translating gives CASSFRGGPNVLTF. The full variable domain, completed using reference TRBV7-8 and TRBJ2-6, is GAGVSQSPRYKVAKRGQDVALRCDPISGHVSLFWYQQALGQGPEFLTYFQNEAQLDKSGLPSDRFFAERPEGSVSTLKIQRTQQEDSAVYLCASSFRGGPNVLTFGAGSRLTVL.

This clone has just one count. The CDR3 is CASSERDREEQYF. CDR3 sequence (DNA): TGTGCCAGCAGTGAACGGGACAGGGAAGAGCAGTACTTC. The rearrangement joins TRBV21-1 to TRBJ2-7; the table assigns TRBD1, which was not confirmed against the DNA. TRBV21-1 is given as a pseudogene. CDR3 length: 13 amino acids.

The chain has TRBV5-5 and TRBJ1-3, with 8 nucleotides matching TRBD1. From germline, CDR1 is SGHKS and CDR2 YYEKEE (reference sequence). Unmatched junction bases numbered 4, after V lost 4 bases and J lost 4 bases. The CDR3 runs to 14 residues. CDR3 region: CASSRTGNGNTIYF. The CDR3 nucleotides read TGTGCCAGCAGCAGGACAGGGAACGGAAACACCATATATTTT.

The chain recombines TRBV28 with TRBJ1-5, with a possible D match to TRBD1 (6 bases). Trimming left V 5 bases short and J 9 bases short, with 14 bases between. Germline V gene data show CDR1 as MDHEN and CDR2 as SYDVKM. This CDR3 spans 13 amino acids. CDR3 region: CASSPGQVLPQHF. The CDR3 nucleotides are TGTGCCAGCAGTCCGGGACAAGTGCTGCCCCAGCATTTT.

V and J are TRBV6-5 and TRBJ1-1, with D tentatively TRBD1 (5 bases). The germline V and J ends were trimmed by 3 bases and 4 bases, with 12 bases remaining between them. CDR1 MNHEY and CDR2 SVGAGI come from the germline V gene. This CDR3 is built from 14 residues. The CDR3 protein is CASSYGGAATEAFF. CDR3 sequence (DNA): TGTGCCAGCAGTTATGGAGGGGCGGCCACTGAAGCTTTCTTT.

This rearrangement joins TRBV5-4 to TRBJ1-2; 12 bases match TRBD1. The junction had 4 bases not matched to a gene; V was cut back by 2 bases and J by 2 bases. CDR1 and CDR2 from the germline V gene are SGHNT and YYREEE (reference sequence). The CDR3 is made up of 16 amino acids. Here the CDR3 DNA reads TGTGCCAGCAGCTTCGGGACAGGGGGCGCGAACTATGGCTACACCTTC. The encoded protein is CASSFGTGGANYGYTF.

The V gene is TRBV27, the J gene TRBJ1-4; 10 bases are a match to TRBD1. In germline, CDR1 is MNHEY, CDR2 SMNVEV (reference sequence). This CDR3 comprises 16 residues. V shed 0 bases, J shed 6 bases, and the junction held 4 bases outside the gene matches. The CDR3 here is CASSLSLGTGDEKLFF. The CDR3, as DNA: TGTGCCAGCAGTTTATCTTTGGGGACAGGGGATGAAAAACTGTTTTTT.

The gene calls are TRBV6-6 and TRBJ1-2; D is possibly TRBD1 (5 bases). Trimming removed 2 bases from V and 9 bases from J, with 10 bases in between. CDR3 size: 12 residues. From germline, CDR1 is MNHNY and CDR2 SVGAGI (reference sequence). The CDR3 is CASSYPTDRYTF. The CDR3 DNA sequence: TGTGCCAGCAGTTACCCGACAGACCGCTACACCTTC.